The 12 T cell receptor beta chains reported below all come from one sample, sequenced in a study of identifying expanded T cells in peripheral blood. The table came from immunoSEQ multiplex PCR; TCRdb's copy has only in-frame clones and leaves some out. The profile shows about 130,000 clones, about 88% of them singletons. What was sequenced was blood. These TCRs come from a person between 18 and 69 years old in good health.

The CDR3 DNA is TGCGCCAGCAGCCTAATTACAGGGAGCTATGGCTACACCTTC. This translates into CASSLITGSYGYTF. This rearrangement joins TRBV5-1 to TRBJ1-2; tentative D call: TRBD1 (6 bases). V shed 4 bases and J shed 4 bases, with 14 bases lying between them. The CDR3 is 14 residues long. The germline CDR1 and CDR2 sequences are SGHRS and YFSETQ.

This clone was detected only a few times. The chain is built from TRBV13 and TRBJ2-2; no reliable D call. The CDR3 runs to 11 residues. CDR1 is PRHDT, CDR2 FYEKMQ, per germline (reference sequence). V was cut by 1 base and J by 6 bases, with 0 bases left in between. The CDR3 sequence: CASSLAGELFF. CDR3 DNA: TGTGCCAGCAGCTTAGCCGGGGAGCTGTTTTTT.

CDR3 amino acids: CASSQPRTGGGEQYF. CDR3 nucleotides: TGCGCCAGCAGCCAACCCCGGACAGGGGGGGGCGAGCAGTACTTC. This chain connects TRBV4-1 to TRBJ2-7, with 10 nucleotides matching TRBD1. The CDR3 sequence is 15 residues long. Unmatched junction bases numbered 7, after V lost 2 bases and J lost 6 bases. The germline gives CDR1 MGHRA, CDR2 YSYEKL.

The V and J genes are TRBV28 and TRBJ2-7; maybe TRBD2 (7 bases). The CDR3 extends over 13 amino acids. V was clipped by 3 bases and J by 6 bases, with 12 bases between them. From germline, CDR1 is MDHEN and CDR2 SYDVKM. CDR3 in DNA: TGTGCCAGCAGTTTCGCGGGGGCTGGCGAGCAGTACTTC. This sequence encodes CASSFAGAGEQYF.

The V call is TRBV27, the J call TRBJ1-3; D possibly corresponds to TRBD1 (6 bases). The CDR3 sequence is 15 residues long. Per the germline V gene, CDR1 is MNHEY and CDR2 is SMNVEV (reference sequence). Trimming took 5 bases from V and 4 from J, leaving 15 bases between them. The CDR3 DNA reads as TGTGCCAGCAGTCCCAACAGGGCTCAGGGAAACACCATATATTTT. This translates into CASSPNRAQGNTIYF.

This rearrangement joins TRBV19 to TRBJ1-3, with no clear D. Germline values: CDR1 LNHDA, CDR2 SQIVND (reference sequence). CDR3 length equals 14 residues. V lost 7 bases and J 0 bases, leaving 10 bases between the germline ends. The CDR3 DNA reads TGTGCCAGTAAGCCGGGGAGCTCTGGAAACACCATATATTTT. This encodes CASKPGSSGNTIYF.

This clone was seen once. The chain links TRBV6-6 to TRBJ2-1; D call uncertain. Germline V lookup: CDR1 MNHNY, CDR2 SVGAGI (reference sequence). Trimming removed 4 bases at V and 6 bases at J, with 7 bases between. The CDR3 runs 12 residues. CDR3 amino acids: CASSSVTNEQFF. The DNA for the CDR3 is TGTGCCAGCAGTTCCGTCACCAATGAGCAGTTCTTC.

This chain joins TRBV29-1 and TRBJ2-1, with 7 nucleotides matching TRBD1. This CDR3 comprises 15 residues. Looked up from germline, CDR1 is SQVTM and CDR2 is ANQGSEA. V lost 1 base to trimming and J lost 6 bases; unmatched junction nucleotides: 9. CDR3 loop: CSVEVLGAGGNEQFF. CDR3 DNA sequence: TGCAGCGTTGAAGTACTTGGGGCAGGGGGCAATGAGCAGTTCTTC.

The chain employs TRBV7-2 and TRBJ2-7, with 7 bases that match TRBD1. The V gene end was trimmed by 5 bases and the J gene end by 4 bases; junction bases not matched to a gene: 14. Germline loops: CDR1 SGHTA, CDR2 FQGNSA. The CDR3 covers 16 residues. DNA for the CDR3: TGTGCCAGCAGCGACAGGGCCCACAGGTCGACTTACGAGCAGTACTTC. It codes for CASSDRAHRSTYEQYF. The complete variable domain, with remaining parts taken from reference TRBV7-2 and TRBJ2-7, reads GAGVSQSPSNKVTEKGKDVELRCDPISGHTALYWYRQSLGQGLEFLIYFQGNSAPDKSGLPSDRFSAERTGGSVSTLTIQRTQQEDSAVYLCASSDRAHRSTYEQYFGPGTRLTVT.

This chain connects TRBV5-4 to TRBJ2-7; TRBD1 agrees at 7 bases. The V gene's germline CDR1 is SGHNT and CDR2 YYREEE (reference sequence). Trimming took 6 bases from V and 0 from J; bases not matched to a gene: 6. The CDR3 loop spans 14 amino acids. The CDR3: CASTSDRFSYEQYF. The CDR3 DNA follows: TGTGCCAGCACCTCGGACAGGTTCTCCTACGAGCAGTACTTC.

This clone was detected only once. The chain couples TRBV7-9 to TRBJ2-3; D perhaps matches TRBD2 (6 bases). The CDR3 contains 15 residues. V was pared by 3 bases and J by 1 base, with 11 bases between. Germline V lookup: CDR1 SEHNR, CDR2 FQNEAQ (reference sequence). The CDR3 DNA is TGTGCCAGCAGCTTTCGCGGAGGGGGCACAGATACGCAGTATTTT. Its protein product is CASSFRGGGTDTQYF. Full variable domain (missing parts from reference TRBV7-9 and TRBJ2-3): DTGVSQNPRHKITKRGQNVTFRCDPISEHNRLYWYRQTLGQGPEFLTYFQNEAQLEKSRLLSDRFSAERPKGSFSTLEIQRTEQGDSAMYLCASSFRGGGTDTQYFGPGTRLTVL.

The chain carries TRBV7-8 and TRBJ2-1, with 7 bases that match TRBD1. The ends lost 4 bases at V and 0 bases at J; junction bases unmatched: 6. The CDR3 has 16 amino acids. Germline V gene data show CDR1 as SGHVS and CDR2 as FQNEAQ. CDR3 protein: CASSSRQGPSYNEQFF. The DNA for the CDR3 is TGTGCCAGCAGCTCTCGACAGGGACCCTCCTACAATGAGCAGTTCTTC.